The sequence of this T cell receptor (beta chain) was determined in a study of vaccination and CD4 T cells after COVID-19. Study-level information: Each of the control cultures got a CEFX pool, an HIV-1 Nef pool, or no peptide.

This CDR3 spans 16 amino acids. The V end lost 0 bases, the J end lost 0 bases, and 10 bases lay between the germline ends. The germline CDR1 and CDR2 sequences are MNHEY and SVGAGI. Comments on this clonotype: What it binds is unknown.

Study-level points and caveats: Looking at convalescent patients, a median roughly 83% of reactive clones were present only post-vaccination. The median SARS-CoV-2-reactive clonotype number increased from approximately 21 to 40, without statistical significance.

The study sequenced cultured CD4+ T cell DNA using the Oncomine TCR Beta short-read assay. Cultured CD4+ T cells yielded the extracted genomic DNA. Each CDR3 protein is one row after TCRdb ran MiXCR on the PCR reads. The table lists 4,000 or so distinct CDR3 sequences, around 28% of them singletons. Treatment described: approximately 11-day PBMC culture with coronavirus spike peptide pools or control peptides (ViraFEST assay). These CD4+ T cells came from an unexposed donor, sampled before the COVID-19 pandemic (2011-2018). Sequenced: CD4+ T cells from blood, cultured in vitro. The receptor was derived from a human donor in good health. J is TRBJ2-3 and V is TRBV6-5; unclear D gene. The CDR3, as DNA: TGTGCCAGCAGTTACTCGGGCAGACGGAGCACAGATACGCAGTATTTT. Protein: CASSYSGRRSTDTQYF.